The clone carrying this TCR beta chain was seen a few times. Its cognate antigen is unknown. Trimming removed 1 base at V and 4 bases at J, with 17 bases between. The CDR3 spans 17 residues. Germline V CDR1 and CDR2: LGHNA, YNFKEQ. This specimen comes from a study of T cells after yellow fever vaccination. Study-wide points: Post-booster reappearance was seen for most primary-vaccination clones (just over 95% CD4, around 90% CD8).

MiXCR, applied by TCRdb to the 5' RACE reads, yields one record per CDR3 protein. This table has 300,000 to 350,000 distinct CDR3 sequences, approximately 4.2% appearing once. Here the sequenced sample was PBMCs, taken 5 days after the yellow fever booster vaccination. This clonotype originated in a young man who received the YFV17D yellow fever vaccine. The chain links TRBV4-2 to TRBJ1-3; unclear D gene. In DNA form, the CDR3 reads TGTGCCAGCAGCCAAGGAGGTTCAATGAATCGGGGAAACACCATATATTTT. Protein: CASSQGGSMNRGNTIYF.